This TCR beta chain originates from a study of control samples from healthy donors and cancer patients. The CDR3 runs to 16 residues. Unmatched junction bases numbered 10, after V lost 5 bases and J lost 1 base. Germline assignment: CDR1 MDHEN and CDR2 SYDVKM. Clones were sequenced by immunoSEQ multiplex PCR, and TCRdb holds only the in-frame ones, with some missing. The profile shows about 100,000 clones, roughly 87% of them singletons. Sequencing was done on a sample of blood. This rearrangement joins TRBV28 to TRBJ2-7; TRBD2 matches 8 bases. The clonotype comes from a woman in her 50s in good health. The CDR3 loop reads CASSEQKRGRSYEQYF. Written as DNA, the CDR3 is TGTGCCAGCAGTGAACAAAAGCGGGGGAGGTCCTACGAGCAGTACTTC.